These 18 T cell receptor beta chains were all obtained from the same sample, sequenced in a study of memory CD4+ T cells and cytomegalovirus serostatus. Single viable CD3+CD4+CD8-CD45RO+ cells were sorted as the memory CD4+ T cells. TCRdb keeps only in-frame clones here, not all; method: immunoSEQ multiplex PCR. The table includes about 47,000 clones, around 74% detected once. Sequencing input: memory CD4+ T cells from blood. The receptors shown here come from an adult in good health and CMV-seropositive.

The chain uses TRBV6-6 and TRBJ2-1; 11 positions match TRBD2. V trimming: 5 bases; J trimming: 4 bases; junction bases outside the gene matches: 4. The CDR3 spans 15 residues. Germline CDR1 is MNHNY and CDR2 is SVGAGI (reference sequence). CDR3 bases: TGTGCCAGCAGTCGCGGGACTAGCGGATACAATGAGCAGTTCTTC. Translation: CASSRGTSGYNEQFF.

The chain is built from TRBV28 and TRBJ1-2; a possible D gene is TRBD1 (6 bases). This CDR3 contains 14 residues. V lost 4 bases and J 8 bases, leaving 17 bases between the germline ends. Germline-derived CDR1 and CDR2 are MDHEN and SYDVKM. The CDR3, as DNA: TGTGCCAGCAGTTACAGGGAGGTATGGAGCGGCTACACCTTC. Encoded protein: CASSYREVWSGYTF.

The chain recombines TRBV11-2 with TRBJ1-2, with D unclear. Trimming shortened V by 0 bases and J by 4 bases, and 12 bases separated the two germline ends. The CDR3 extends over 15 amino acids. The germline V gene has CDR1 SGHAT and CDR2 FQNNGV. The CDR3 loop reads CASSLERLGRYGYTF. The CDR3 DNA reads TGTGCCAGCAGCTTAGAGAGACTGGGCCGCTATGGCTACACCTTC. The variable domain in full, with the rest retrieved from reference TRBV11-2 and TRBJ1-2, is EAGVAQSPRYKIIEKRQSVAFWCNPISGHATLYWYQQILGQGPKLLIQFQNNGVVDDSQLPKDRFSAERLKGVDSTLKIQPAKLEDSAVYLCASSLERLGRYGYTFGSGTRLTVV.

A single count supports this clone. The chain is built from TRBV6-5 and TRBJ2-7, with 7 positions matching TRBD1. The ends lost 0 bases at V and 6 bases at J; junction bases unmatched: 5. Germline V gene lookup returns CDR1 MNHEY and CDR2 SVGAGI. There are 14 residues in the CDR3. The CDR3 bases are TGTGCCAGCAGTTACTCAATCACAGGGGCCGAGCAGTACTTC. As protein: CASSYSITGAEQYF.

The V call is TRBV10-3, the J call TRBJ2-7; TRBD1 agrees at 9 bases. The germline gives CDR1 ENHRY, CDR2 SYGVKD. J was trimmed by 3 bases and V by 10 bases; bases with no gene match: 10. The CDR3 covers 14 residues. The CDR3 sequence: CASLRGTGFYEQYF. The CDR3, as DNA: TGTGCCAGCTTAAGGGGGACAGGGTTCTACGAGCAGTACTTC.

About this clone: The same CDR3 can be traced to other DNA sequences in this sample. The chain recombines TRBV2 with TRBJ2-5; maybe TRBD2 (5 bases). The V gene's germline CDR1 is SNHLY and CDR2 FYNNEI. The ends were cut back, 6 bases at V and 5 bases at J, with 10 bases in the middle. This CDR3 has 12 residues. In DNA form, the CDR3 reads TGTGCCAGCAGCGTTGGCGGGGAGACCCAGTACTTC. Residues: CASSVGGETQYF.

CDR3 nucleotide sequence: TGCGCCAGCAGCTCCCGTGGGGAAGCAGATACGCAGTATTTT. Amino acid sequence: CASSSRGEADTQYF. This chain connects TRBV5-1 to TRBJ2-3; the D is unclear. From germline, CDR1 is SGHRS and CDR2 YFSETQ. The CDR3 loop spans 14 amino acids. Trimming took off 3 bases at V and 4 bases at J, with 12 bases between the two ends.

The chain uses TRBV6-4 and TRBJ2-3; no firm D call. V was pared by 4 bases and J by 3 bases, with 14 bases between. This CDR3 contains 15 residues. CDR1 is MRHNA and CDR2 is SNTAGT in the germline V gene. CDR3 amino acids: CASSAQLTGTDTQYF. CDR3 bases: TGTGCCAGCAGTGCCCAACTGACGGGTACAGATACGCAGTATTTT.

V gene TRBV5-5 combines with J gene TRBJ1-1, with D perhaps matching TRBD1 (6 bases). Germline lookup yields CDR1 SGHKS and CDR2 YYEKEE (reference sequence). There are 15 residues in the CDR3. V shed 1 base and J shed 0 bases, with 10 bases lying between them. CDR3 amino acids: CASSLMRQVNTEAFF. Written as DNA, the CDR3 is TGTGCCAGCAGCTTGATGCGACAGGTGAACACTGAAGCTTTCTTT.

The V gene is TRBV19, the J gene TRBJ2-5; D tentatively fits TRBD1 or TRBD2 (6 bases each). The CDR3 is made up of 15 amino acids. Trimming took off 4 bases at V and 5 bases at J, with 17 bases between the two ends. Germline V lookup: CDR1 LNHDA, CDR2 SQIVND (reference sequence). The CDR3 bases are TGTGCCAGTAGTACTGTAGGGGGGATAAGGGAGACCCAGTACTTC. Its protein product is CASSTVGGIRETQYF.

About this clone: A read error may produce the germline difference seen at one junction end. The chain is built from TRBV5-1 and TRBJ2-5, with a weak D call TRBD2 (6 bases). CDR3 size: 18 residues. Per germline, CDR1 SGHRS and CDR2 YFSETQ. The CDR3 loop is CASGLEGGTGVGQETQYF. CDR3 coding DNA: TGCGCCAGCGGCTTGGAGGGTGGTACGGGGGTTGGCCAAGAGACCCAGTACTTC.

This clone was detected only once. The chain carries TRBV5-6 and TRBJ1-3; no clear D gene. Between the trimmed V and J ends, which lost 3 bases and 6 bases, there was a span of 13 bases. CDR1 and CDR2 from the germline V gene are SGHDT and YYEEEE. The CDR3 extends over 14 amino acids. CDR3 in DNA: TGTGCCAGCAGCTCCCGCGGGGTGGAAAACACCATATATTTT. It specifies CASSSRGVENTIYF.

J is TRBJ1-1 and V is TRBV5-1; D gene unclear. The CDR3 is 14 residues long. Germline lookup yields CDR1 SGHRS and CDR2 YFSETQ. The V gene lost 4 bases and the J gene lost 3 bases, with 13 bases spanning the gap. CDR3 nucleotide sequence: TGCGCCAGCAGCCCCACAGCGGGAGACACTGAAGCTTTCTTT. Encoded protein: CASSPTAGDTEAFF.

This clone has only a few counts. Distinct nucleotide sequences in the sample also encode this CDR3. The genes are TRBV18 and TRBJ2-2; no reliable D call. The V end was cut by 1 base, the J end by 1 base, with 1 base between. Germline V gives CDR1 KGHSH, CDR2 LQKENI. CDR3 length equals 13 residues. The CDR3 DNA follows: TGTGCCAGCTCACCACAGAACACCGGGGAGCTGTTTTTT. Protein sequence: CASSPQNTGELFF. The full variable domain, with the rest looked up from reference TRBV18 and TRBJ2-2, is NAGVMQNPRHLVRRRGQEARLRCSPMKGHSHVYWYRQLPEEGLKFMVYLQKENIIDESGMPKERFSAEFPKEGPSILRIQQVVRGDSAAYFCASSPQNTGELFFGEGSRLTVL.

This chain uses TRBV4-2 with TRBJ2-3; 10 bases are shared with TRBD1. The CDR3 has 16 amino acids. J was trimmed by 2 bases and V by 1 base; bases with no gene match: 3. CDR1 and CDR2 (germline): LGHNA, YNFKEQ. The CDR3 loop is CASSQVGTGVTDTQYF. The CDR3 DNA reads as TGTGCCAGCAGCCAAGTGGGGACAGGGGTCACAGATACGCAGTATTTT.

This chain links TRBV27 with TRBJ2-4; D gene uncertain. Trimming pared 9 bases from V and 0 bases from J, leaving 9 bases between. The CDR3 spans 13 residues. CDR1 and CDR2 from the germline V gene are MNHEY and SMNVEV (reference sequence). The CDR3 coding sequence is TGTGCCAGTAAAATTTTAGCCAAAAACATTCAGTACTTC. Protein product: CASKILAKNIQYF.

V gene TRBV7-2 combines with J gene TRBJ1-5; no clear D gene. The CDR3 is made up of 16 amino acids. Trimming removed 5 bases from V and 6 bases from J, with 20 bases in between. CDR1 is SGHTA, CDR2 FQGNSA, per germline. CDR3 nucleotide sequence: TGTGCCAGCAGCCGGGGAGCTAGGAGGGAAGGTCAGCCCCAGCATTTT. It is translated as CASSRGARREGQPQHF.

The table lists this clone with a few counts. This chain joins TRBV6-6 and TRBJ2-3, with 7 bases identical to TRBD1. This CDR3 spans 15 amino acids. The V gene end was trimmed by 0 bases and the J gene end by 4 bases; junction bases not matched to a gene: 4. Germline values: CDR1 MNHNY, CDR2 SVGAGI (reference sequence). CDR3 bases: TGTGCCAGCAGTTACTCGACAGGGAGAGCAGATACGCAGTATTTT. Protein product: CASSYSTGRADTQYF.